The 8 T cell receptor beta chains below were found in one sample sequenced in a study of T cell repertoires in cytomegalovirus infection. No antigen has been identified for these receptors. TCRdb processed the reads anew with MiXCR; each CDR3 protein has one entry. The table records some 700,000 distinct CDR3 sequences, around 30% of them present only once. The sample here was cultured PBMCs, taken from culture after CMV antigen stimulation. Receptors originate from a human donor in good health (CMV status not recorded). Some clones in this sample may be carry-over from other donors' samples.

This chain's CDR3 is CASSPLAGMNTEAFF. CDR3 sequence (DNA): TGTGCCAGCAGCCCGCTAGCAGGCATGAACACTGAAGCTTTCTTT. The gene calls are TRBV14 and TRBJ1-1; D uncertain. This CDR3 is 15 amino acids long. V dropped 4 bases and J dropped 0 bases, with 12 bases sitting between them. Germline V gene data show CDR1 as SGHDN and CDR2 as FVKESK.

The rearrangement uses TRBV28 and TRBJ2-4; no firm D call. CDR3 length: 13 amino acids. V lost 9 bases and J 2 bases, leaving 11 bases between the germline ends. Looked up from germline, CDR1 is MDHEN and CDR2 is SYDVKM. The CDR3 spells CASSGGTKNIQYF. The CDR3 region has the DNA TGTGCCAGTTCCGGCGGAACCAAAAACATTCAGTACTTC.

This rearrangement joins TRBV14 to TRBJ2-1; D not resolved. Trimming left V 4 bases short and J 0 bases short, with 13 bases between. This CDR3 comprises 16 residues. The germline V gene encodes CDR1 SGHDN and CDR2 FVKESK. CDR3 DNA sequence: TGTGCCAGCAGCCCCTTGGGAACCATCTCCTACAATGAGCAGTTCTTC. The encoded protein is CASSPLGTISYNEQFF.

The chain recombines TRBV4-1 with TRBJ2-1; D is undetermined. This CDR3 has 16 amino acids. In germline, CDR1 is MGHRA, CDR2 YSYEKL. Trimming removed 3 bases from V and 5 bases from J, with 17 bases in between. CDR3 bases: TGCGCCAGCAGCCAGTCCTCTTTAGGTTCGAACAATGAGCAGTTCTTC. Its protein product is CASSQSSLGSNNEQFF.

This clonotype was counted between two and nine times. The V call is TRBV6-5, the J call TRBJ2-7, with 8 bases fitting TRBD2. Losses at the gene ends were 7 bases for V and 0 bases for J; bases not matched to a gene: 5. Germline lookup yields CDR1 MNHEY and CDR2 SVGAGI. The CDR3 runs to 14 residues. DNA of the CDR3: TGTGCCAGCACACCGGGACTAGGCTCCTACGAGCAGTACTTC. This sequence encodes CASTPGLGSYEQYF.

The chain recombines TRBV28 with TRBJ1-1; no clear D gene. CDR3 length: 12 amino acids. Germline-derived CDR1 and CDR2 are MDHEN and SYDVKM. Trimming stripped 6 bases from V and 7 bases from J, with 12 bases between. CDR3 in amino acids: CASSSGPDEAFF. The CDR3 DNA is TGTGCCAGCAGCTCCGGCCCCGATGAAGCTTTCTTT. Using reference TRBV28 and TRBJ1-1 for the parts outside the CDR3, the full variable domain is DVKVTQSSRYLVKRTGEKVFLECVQDMDHENMFWYRQDPGLGLRLIYFSYDVKMKEKGDIPEGYSVSREKKERFSLILESASTNQTSMYLCASSSGPDEAFFGQGTRLTVV.

A few counts support this clonotype. The J gene is TRBJ1-4, the V gene TRBV6-1; 7 positions agree with TRBD1. V was clipped by 1 base and J by 8 bases; unmatched bases: 13. Looked up from germline, CDR1 is MNHNS and CDR2 is SASEGT. The CDR3 runs 17 residues. As DNA, the CDR3 is TGTGCCAGCAGTGAAGGTGAAGGGGGCAGCGCGGGAGAAAAACTGTTTTTT. It specifies CASSEGEGGSAGEKLFF.

This clonotype was observed a single time. The chain joins TRBV20-1 to TRBJ2-3, with D maybe TRBD2 (5 bases). V was clipped by 4 bases and J by 8 bases, with 19 bases between them. The CDR3 contains 14 residues. In germline, CDR1 is DFQATT, CDR2 SNEGSKA (reference sequence). DNA of the CDR3: TGCAGTGCTACCCCGGTGAGCCCTGGAGGTACGCAGTATTTT. Residues: CSATPVSPGGTQYF.